A single sample is the source of the 29 T cell receptor beta chains below, sequenced in a study of OX40 agonist ivuxolimab in advanced cancers. TCRdb keeps only in-frame clones here, not all; method: immunoSEQ multiplex PCR. The table lists about 80,000 clones, approximately 92% of them singletons. Sequenced here: CD4+ or CD8+ T cells sorted from blood, sampled in a trial of the OX40 agonist ivuxolimab. The origin of the receptors is an adult with an advanced solid tumor such as melanoma, head and neck, liver or kidney cancer.

The V gene is TRBV7-2, the J gene TRBJ1-5; D gene unclear. Trimming removed 1 base from V and 2 bases from J, with 9 bases in between. The V gene's germline CDR1 is SGHTA and CDR2 FQGNSA. The length of the CDR3 is 15 residues. CDR3 loop: CASSLEGLGNQPQHF. CDR3 sequence (DNA): TGTGCCAGCAGCTTAGAGGGTTTGGGCAATCAGCCCCAGCATTTT.

This chain links TRBV2 with TRBJ2-6; TRBD1 matches 10 bases. The CDR3 has 16 residues. The germline CDR1 and CDR2 sequences are SNHLY and FYNNEI. Germline trimming cut 6 bases from V and 3 bases from J; bases unmatched to any gene: 5. CDR3 coding DNA: TGTGCCAGCAGGGCGGGACAGGGGAATGGGGCCAACGTCCTGACTTTC. Its translation: CASRAGQGNGANVLTF.

V usage is TRBV20-1 and J usage is TRBJ1-2, with D perhaps TRBD1 (5 bases). Trimming took 6 bases from V and 8 from J, leaving 7 bases between them. Germline V lookup: CDR1 DFQATT, CDR2 SNEGSKA (reference sequence). The CDR3 is 9 amino acids. CDR3 DNA sequence: TGCAGTGCGGGACGCGGCTACACCTTC. Its protein is CSAGRGYTF.

The rearrangement uses TRBV5-6 and TRBJ2-3; no reliable D call. The CDR3 is 12 residues long. CDR1 SGHDT and CDR2 YYEEEE come from the germline V gene. Trimming shortened V by 1 base and J by 5 bases, and 5 bases separated the two germline ends. The CDR3 region has the DNA TGTGCCAGCAGCTTGAGTATAGATACGCAGTATTTT. Protein product: CASSLSIDTQYF.

This chain uses TRBV6-6 with TRBJ2-3, with D maybe TRBD2 (5 bases). The CDR3 extends over 13 amino acids. V lost 7 bases and J 0 bases, leaving 8 bases between the germline ends. From germline, CDR1 is MNHNY and CDR2 SVGAGI (reference sequence). Here the CDR3 DNA reads TGTGCCAGCAAGGGCGGGAGCACAGATACGCAGTATTTT. Protein: CASKGGSTDTQYF.

V gene TRBV11-2 combines with J gene TRBJ2-7; D may be TRBD2 (12 bases). CDR1 SGHAT and CDR2 FQNNGV come from the germline V gene. V lost 6 bases and J 0 bases, leaving 24 bases between the germline ends. CDR3 length equals 18 residues. For the CDR3, the DNA is TGTGCCAGCAGTTCCGGGACAGGGGGACTAGCGGGCTCCTACGAGCAGTACTTC. Translation: CASSSGTGGLAGSYEQYF.

The genes are TRBV4-1 and TRBJ2-7; TRBD2 is a possible D gene (5 bases). Trimming cost V 7 bases and J 2 bases, with 15 bases left between them. Germline values: CDR1 MGHRA, CDR2 YSYEKL. CDR3 length: 14 amino acids. The CDR3 reads CASTNGLNTYEQYF. In nucleotides, the CDR3 is TGCGCCAGCACAAATGGACTCAACACCTACGAGCAGTACTTC.

The chain uses TRBV7-2 and TRBJ2-2; perhaps TRBD2 as D (6 bases). The CDR3 sequence is 16 residues long. Germline CDR1 SGHTA, CDR2 FQGNSA. Trimming removed 2 bases from V and 1 base from J, with 11 bases in between. The DNA of the CDR3 is TGTGCCAGCAGCTTACAGAGCGGGTTGAACACCGGGGAGCTGTTTTTT. Translating gives CASSLQSGLNTGELFF. Complete variable domain (other parts from reference TRBV7-2 and TRBJ2-2): GAGVSQSPSNKVTEKGKDVELRCDPISGHTALYWYRQSLGQGLEFLIYFQGNSAPDKSGLPSDRFSAERTGGSVSTLTIQRTQQEDSAVYLCASSLQSGLNTGELFFGEGSRLTVL.

In its sample, this clone was seen once. This sequence joins TRBV11-3 and TRBJ2-5, with D perhaps TRBD1 or TRBD2 (5 bases each). The V gene's germline CDR1 is SGHNT and CDR2 YENEEA. CDR3 length: 16 residues. V was clipped by 1 base and J by 2 bases, with 14 bases between them. For the CDR3, the DNA is TGTGCCAGCAGCTTAGCTTCGGGACGAAAACAAGAGACCCAGTACTTC. This encodes CASSLASGRKQETQYF.

The rearrangement uses TRBV19 and TRBJ1-1, with a tentative D call TRBD1 (5 bases). Germline V gene lookup returns CDR1 LNHDA and CDR2 SQIVND (reference sequence). Trimming pared 3 bases from V and 0 bases from J, leaving 11 bases between. CDR3 length: 15 residues. The CDR3 nucleotides are TGTGCCAGTAGTATTTCTGGCAGGGTGAACACTGAAGCTTTCTTT. Protein: CASSISGRVNTEAFF. Using reference TRBV19 and TRBJ1-1 for the parts outside the CDR3, the full variable domain is DGGITQSPKYLFRKEGQNVTLSCEQNLNHDAMYWYRQDPGQGLRLIYYSQIVNDFQKGDIAEGYSVSREKKESFPLTVTSAQKNPTAFYLCASSISGRVNTEAFFGQGTRLTVV.

The genes are TRBV4-2 and TRBJ2-1; 8 bases align to TRBD2. Germline V CDR1 and CDR2: LGHNA, YNFKEQ. J lost 12 bases, V lost 0 bases, and 10 bases had no gene match. CDR3 length: 15 amino acids. The CDR3 here is CASSQDTGGLRRQFF. For the CDR3, the DNA is TGTGCCAGCAGCCAAGATACGGGAGGGCTTCGGCGGCAGTTCTTC.

The V call is TRBV18, the J call TRBJ2-1, with 14 bases fitting TRBD2. Germline V lookup: CDR1 KGHSH, CDR2 LQKENI. The V and J ends lost 5 bases and 10 bases, in that order; junction bases with no gene match: 4. The CDR3 length is 14 residues. Here the CDR3 DNA reads TGTGCCAGCTCATCGACTAGCGGGAGGGAGGAGCAGTTCTTC. It specifies CASSSTSGREEQFF.

The chain carries TRBV11-2 and TRBJ2-7; possibly TRBD2 for D (5 bases). V gave up 1 base and J gave up 9 bases, with 19 bases separating them. Germline V gives CDR1 SGHAT, CDR2 FQNNGV. CDR3 length equals 15 residues. The CDR3 DNA sequence: TGTGCCAGCAGCTTAGTTGGTGCGAGGGAAGATGCGCAGTACTTC. Residues: CASSLVGAREDAQYF.

In regard to this clone: The sample has other DNA sequences that encode this CDR3 too. This chain links TRBV7-2 with TRBJ2-3; 15 nucleotides line up with TRBD2. V lost 6 bases, J lost 4 bases, and 5 bases stayed unmatched. Germline lookup yields CDR1 SGHTA and CDR2 FQGNSA. This CDR3 has 16 amino acids. The CDR3 reads CASSLGLAGGADTQYF. For the CDR3, the DNA is TGTGCCAGCAGTCTAGGACTAGCGGGAGGGGCAGATACGCAGTATTTT.

J is TRBJ2-1 and V is TRBV5-1; TRBD1 agrees at 9 bases. V shed 7 bases and J 1 base; nucleotides not matched to a gene: 6. Germline assignment: CDR1 SGHRS and CDR2 YFSETQ. This CDR3 has 15 residues. The CDR3 loop reads CASSQGASSYNEQFF. The CDR3 nucleotides are TGCGCCAGCTCACAGGGGGCGAGTTCCTACAATGAGCAGTTCTTC.

The chain links TRBV5-6 to TRBJ2-5, with 10 bases fitting TRBD2. The CDR3 runs to 15 residues. The germline CDR1 and CDR2 sequences are SGHDT and YYEEEE. Trimming took 1 base from V and 5 from J; bases not matched to a gene: 5. The CDR3 here is CASSLLSGRVETQYF. The CDR3 coding sequence is TGTGCCAGCAGCTTGCTCAGCGGGAGGGTTGAGACCCAGTACTTC.

The V and J genes are TRBV5-1 and TRBJ2-5; D not resolved. Germline V CDR1 and CDR2: SGHRS, YFSETQ. V lost 0 bases, J lost 4 bases, and 10 bases lay in between. The CDR3 loop spans 14 amino acids. The CDR3 DNA follows: TGCGCCAGCAGCTTGGCTGGCGGAAGAGAGACCCAGTACTTC. It is translated as CASSLAGGRETQYF.

V usage is TRBV11-2 and J usage is TRBJ2-5; the D gene is possibly TRBD2 (6 bases). Trimming removed 4 bases from V and 4 bases from J, with 19 bases in between. Germline V gene sequence: CDR1 SGHAT, CDR2 FQNNGV. This CDR3 is built from 16 residues. The DNA for the CDR3 is TGTGCCAGCAGCTACGTAACGGGAGCGGGTATAGAGACCCAGTACTTC. As protein: CASSYVTGAGIETQYF.

V usage is TRBV19 and J usage is TRBJ2-1, with 10 bases aligning to TRBD2. With 3 bases clipped from V and 4 bases from J, the junction kept 6 bases outside the gene matches. Germline V lookup: CDR1 LNHDA, CDR2 SQIVND (reference sequence). The CDR3 spans 16 residues. Written as DNA, the CDR3 is TGTGCCAGTAGTATGGATCTAGCGGGAGTTTACAATGAGCAGTTCTTC. Its translation: CASSMDLAGVYNEQFF.

The chain recombines TRBV4-3 with TRBJ1-5; D is possibly TRBD1 (5 bases). This CDR3 is 16 amino acids long. Germline CDR1 and CDR2: LGHNA and YSLEER. Trimming took 1 base from V and 5 from J, leaving 15 bases between them. The CDR3 sequence: CASSQAVGRGDQPQHF. The DNA for the CDR3 is TGCGCCAGCAGCCAAGCGGTAGGGAGGGGAGATCAGCCCCAGCATTTT.

V is TRBV14 and J is TRBJ1-5; D gene unclear. The CDR3 covers 13 residues. The germline V and J ends were trimmed by 1 base and 6 bases, with 7 bases remaining between them. From germline, CDR1 is SGHDN and CDR2 FVKESK. The chain's CDR3 is CASSQVLGQPQHF. The CDR3 DNA reads as TGTGCCAGCAGCCAAGTCTTAGGTCAGCCCCAGCATTTT. The complete variable domain, with remaining parts taken from reference TRBV14 and TRBJ1-5, reads EAGVTQFPSHSVIEKGQTVTLRCDPISGHDNLYWYRRVMGKEIKFLLHFVKESKQDESGMPNNRFLAERTGGTYSTLKVQPAELEDSGVYFCASSQVLGQPQHFGDGTRLSIL.

The chain joins TRBV2 to TRBJ1-5, with a weak D call TRBD1 (5 bases). The CDR3 runs 15 residues. Germline V gives CDR1 SNHLY, CDR2 FYNNEI. Trimming shortened V by 0 bases and J by 0 bases, and 6 bases separated the two germline ends. In DNA, the CDR3 is TGTGCCAGCAGTGAAGCAGGGGTTAGCAATCAGCCCCAGCATTTT. Translating it yields CASSEAGVSNQPQHF.

This chain uses TRBV15 with TRBJ2-7; TRBD2 is a possible D gene (5 bases). V shed 3 bases and J shed 3 bases, with 9 bases lying between them. This CDR3 has 13 residues. Looked up from germline, CDR1 is LNHNV and CDR2 is YYDKDF (reference sequence). The CDR3 DNA reads TGTGCCACCAGCAGTGGCGGGCTCTACGAGCAGTACTTC. Its protein product is CATSSGGLYEQYF.

This chain links TRBV6-5 with TRBJ2-6; D is unclear. V was pared by 7 bases and J by 2 bases, with 12 bases between. CDR3 length: 15 residues. Germline CDR1 and CDR2: MNHEY and SVGAGI. The CDR3 nucleotides read TGTGCCAGCACCAAAAGATACCCTGGGGCCAACGTCCTGACTTTC. It translates to CASTKRYPGANVLTF.

Turning to this clone: At the DNA level, this CDR3 is encoded by other sequences in the same sample as well. The J gene is TRBJ2-3, the V gene TRBV7-2; 8 bases align to TRBD1. The CDR3 contains 12 residues. Germline loops: CDR1 SGHTA, CDR2 FQGNSA. Trimming at V came to 5 bases and at J to 6 bases, leaving 1 base not matched to a gene. This CDR3 is CASSQGADTQYF. The CDR3 DNA sequence: TGTGCCAGCAGCCAGGGGGCCGATACGCAGTATTTT.

This chain uses TRBV10-3 with TRBJ1-1; a weak D match, TRBD1 (5 bases). Trimming took off 7 bases at V and 0 bases at J, with 12 bases between the two ends. Germline values: CDR1 ENHRY, CDR2 SYGVKD. The CDR3 is 14 residues long. CDR3 region: CAITSGDLNTEAFF. DNA for the CDR3: TGTGCCATCACCTCGGGGGACCTGAACACTGAAGCTTTCTTT.

The chain joins TRBV7-2 to TRBJ2-7, with unresolved D. The germline V and J ends were trimmed by 5 bases and 6 bases, with 8 bases remaining between them. There are 11 residues in the CDR3. Germline loops: CDR1 SGHTA, CDR2 FQGNSA. The CDR3 loop is CASSPQAEQYF. The DNA for the CDR3 is TGTGCCAGCAGCCCCCAGGCCGAGCAGTACTTC.

The chain employs TRBV15 and TRBJ2-1; 7 bases match TRBD2. The CDR3 runs 20 residues. V lost 0 bases, J lost 0 bases, and 14 bases stayed unmatched. Germline CDR1 and CDR2: LNHNV and YYDKDF (reference sequence). CDR3 nucleotides: TGTGCCACCAGCAGAGATGTTAGAGCCCGGCTAGCGGACTCCTACAATGAGCAGTTCTTC. Encoded protein: CATSRDVRARLADSYNEQFF.

This clone was counted between two and nine times. V usage is TRBV4-3 and J usage is TRBJ1-5; 7 bases agree with TRBD1. V lost 0 bases, J lost 6 bases, and 2 bases stayed unmatched. The germline gives CDR1 LGHNA, CDR2 YSLEER. The CDR3 runs to 14 residues. The CDR3 is CASSQDDRAQPQHF. CDR3 DNA sequence: TGCGCCAGCAGCCAAGATGACAGGGCTCAGCCCCAGCATTTT.